These 26 T cell receptor beta chains originate from one sample sequenced in a study of shared clonotypes between healthy human individuals. The protocol was immunoSEQ multiplex PCR, while the TCRdb copy is restricted to in-frame clones and leaves out a portion. The sample contains about 680,000 clones, about two thirds of which appear only once. The specimen was memory CD4+ T cells sorted from blood. Subset meaning: CD45RA-negative fraction. The source is a woman aged 25 to 39 in good health.

This chain links TRBV7-9 with TRBJ1-2; maybe TRBD1 (5 bases). The CDR3 consists of 14 residues. V dropped 4 bases and J dropped 2 bases, with 11 bases sitting between them. CDR1 and CDR2 (germline): SEHNR, FQNEAQ (reference sequence). The CDR3 DNA follows: TGTGCCAGCAGCTCACCGGGGGGGAACTATGGCTACACCTTC. Protein product: CASSSPGGNYGYTF.

The chain recombines TRBV7-2 with TRBJ2-7; 11 nucleotides line up with TRBD2. Per germline, CDR1 SGHTA and CDR2 FQGNSA. J was trimmed by 6 bases and V by 5 bases; bases with no gene match: 12. The CDR3 spans 16 residues. CDR3 region: CASSGPGGLAVSEQYF. CDR3 nucleotide sequence: TGTGCCAGCAGCGGGCCGGGGGGACTAGCGGTGAGCGAGCAGTACTTC. Full variable domain (outside the CDR3, taken from reference TRBV7-2 and TRBJ2-7): GAGVSQSPSNKVTEKGKDVELRCDPISGHTALYWYRQSLGQGLEFLIYFQGNSAPDKSGLPSDRFSAERTGGSVSTLTIQRTQQEDSAVYLCASSGPGGLAVSEQYFGPGTRLTVT.

The CDR3 reads CSVNLQGSGTYNEQFF. For the CDR3, the DNA is TGCAGCGTTAATTTGCAGGGGTCAGGAACTTACAATGAGCAGTTCTTC. This chain links TRBV29-1 with TRBJ2-1, with a weak D call TRBD1 (6 bases). Germline V gene sequence: CDR1 SQVTM, CDR2 ANQGSEA. CDR3 length equals 16 residues. The V and J ends lost 5 bases and 4 bases respectively, with 21 bases between them.

The chain carries TRBV6-5 and TRBJ2-3; 9 bases match TRBD1. V lost 8 bases, J lost 3 bases, and 9 bases stayed unmatched. Germline V gene sequence: CDR1 MNHEY, CDR2 SVGAGI. The CDR3 contains 15 residues. The CDR3 nucleotides are TGTGCCAGCTCAGATGAGGGACAGGGAACAGATACGCAGTATTTT. This encodes CASSDEGQGTDTQYF.

The chain joins TRBV11-1 to TRBJ2-7; no definite D call. The CDR3 covers 13 residues. CDR1 and CDR2 from the germline V gene are SGHAT and FQDESV (reference sequence). Trimming cost V 4 bases and J 6 bases, with 13 bases left between them. The CDR3 loop reads CASSWVRNSEQYF. The CDR3 coding sequence is TGTGCCAGCAGCTGGGTCAGGAACTCCGAGCAGTACTTC.

J is TRBJ2-5 and V is TRBV7-3; tentative D call: TRBD1 (5 bases). CDR1 and CDR2 from the germline V gene are SGHTA and FQGTGA. The CDR3 has 13 amino acids. V shed 5 bases and J shed 4 bases, with 11 bases lying between them. As DNA, the CDR3 is TGTGCCAGCAGCCAACTCCAGGGAGAGACCCAGTACTTC. This codes for CASSQLQGETQYF. Full variable domain (rest looked up from reference TRBV7-3 and TRBJ2-5): GAGVSQTPSNKVTEKGKYVELRCDPISGHTALYWYRQSLGQGPEFLIYFQGTGAADDSGLPNDRFFAVRPEGSVSTLKIQRTERGDSAVYLCASSQLQGETQYFGPGTRLLVL.

In this sample, this clone turned up many times. The CDR3 DNA is TGTGCCAGCAGTTTGCCCGAGTCGGGCTACGAGCAGTACTTC. Amino acids: CASSLPESGYEQYF. The chain links TRBV28 to TRBJ2-7; D ambiguous. The CDR3 spans 14 residues. V was trimmed by 3 bases and J by 3 bases, leaving 12 bases between them. Germline CDR1 and CDR2: MDHEN and SYDVKM.

The V and J genes are TRBV5-1 and TRBJ1-6, with 10 bases lining up with TRBD1. In germline, CDR1 is SGHRS, CDR2 YFSETQ. V lost 0 bases and J lost 10; bases outside the gene matches: 4. This CDR3 has 15 residues. The CDR3 loop reads CASSLDDRGHSPLHF. Written as DNA, the CDR3 is TGCGCCAGCAGCTTGGATGACAGGGGGCACTCACCCCTCCACTTT.

The sample holds many counts of this clone. The chain links TRBV19 to TRBJ2-7; the match to TRBD1 covers 11 bases. The CDR3 sequence is 16 residues long. Germline V gene data show CDR1 as LNHDA and CDR2 as SQIVND (reference sequence). After removal of 5 bases from V and 2 bases from J, the junction contained 8 bases not matched to a gene. CDR3 sequence reads: CASSLGTGGQPYEQYF. CDR3 sequence (DNA): TGTGCCAGTAGTCTGGGGACAGGGGGACAACCCTACGAGCAGTACTTC.

The gene calls are TRBV14 and TRBJ2-1; 11 bases line up with TRBD2. CDR3 size: 18 residues. CDR1 SGHDN and CDR2 FVKESK come from the germline V gene. Trimming cost V 0 bases and J 6 bases; bases outside gene matches: 10. The CDR3 sequence is CASSQDGLVAGGLNEQFF. CDR3 sequence (DNA): TGTGCCAGCAGCCAAGATGGGTTGGTAGCGGGAGGGCTCAATGAGCAGTTCTTC.

Remarks on this clone: This sample includes further DNA sequences coding for the same CDR3. The V and J genes are TRBV20-1 and TRBJ2-7; D remains unclear. Trimming removed 6 bases from V and 6 bases from J, with 9 bases in between. This CDR3 comprises 10 residues. The germline V gene encodes CDR1 DFQATT and CDR2 SNEGSKA (reference sequence). In nucleotides, the CDR3 is TGCAGTGCCCTGAGAGCCGAGCAGTACTTC. It translates to CSALRAEQYF.

To note about this clone: Other DNA variants within this sample encode the same CDR3. This chain joins TRBV20-1 and TRBJ2-5; D is uncertain. CDR1 and CDR2 (germline): DFQATT, SNEGSKA (reference sequence). CDR3 length: 11 residues. V was shortened by 2 bases and J by 5 bases, with 6 bases between the two germline ends. CDR3 DNA: TGCAGTGCTAGAATAGGGGAGACCCAGTACTTC. Protein product: CSARIGETQYF.

The V and J genes are TRBV19 and TRBJ1-4; tentatively, D is TRBD1 (5 bases). The CDR3 consists of 13 residues. Trimming cost V 7 bases and J 1 base, with 7 bases left between them. CDR1 and CDR2 from the germline V gene are LNHDA and SQIVND (reference sequence). CDR3 region: CASNDRTNEKLFF. CDR3 sequence (DNA): TGTGCCAGTAACGACAGAACTAATGAAAAACTGTTTTTT.

The V call is TRBV18, the J call TRBJ1-1, with unresolved D. Germline CDR1 KGHSH, CDR2 LQKENI. The CDR3 is made up of 13 amino acids. The germline V and J ends were trimmed by 6 bases and 6 bases, with 14 bases remaining between them. The CDR3 loop reads CASSPMDRAEAFF. DNA for the CDR3: TGTGCCAGCTCCCCTATGGACCGGGCTGAAGCTTTCTTT.

This clone is a singleton in its sample. This chain links TRBV10-3 with TRBJ2-1; D is perhaps TRBD2 (5 bases). Trimming removed 6 bases at V and 7 bases at J, with 16 bases between. Germline V gene lookup returns CDR1 ENHRY and CDR2 SYGVKD. The length of the CDR3 is 14 residues. The CDR3, as DNA: TGTGCCATCAGCTCCGCCGAGGGTGCAAATGAGCAGTTCTTC. It codes for CAISSAEGANEQFF.

This chain joins TRBV2 and TRBJ1-4; no clear D. The CDR3 runs to 13 residues. CDR1 is SNHLY, CDR2 FYNNEI, per germline. Trimming pared 5 bases from V and 8 bases from J, leaving 12 bases between. The CDR3 is CASSYSIREKLFF. The CDR3 bases are TGTGCCAGCAGTTACAGTATTCGGGAAAAACTGTTTTTT.

Of note for this clone: This sample includes further DNA sequences coding for the same CDR3. The chain has TRBV7-6 and TRBJ2-5; D is ambiguous. CDR1 and CDR2 (germline): SGHVS, FNYEAQ. CDR3 size: 14 residues. V dropped 1 base and J dropped 5 bases, with 11 bases sitting between them. CDR3 in amino acids: CASSLGPSRETQYF. In DNA, the CDR3 is TGTGCCAGCAGCTTAGGCCCGAGCCGGGAGACCCAGTACTTC.

The chain recombines TRBV27 with TRBJ2-1; 8 nucleotides line up with TRBD2. The germline V gene encodes CDR1 MNHEY and CDR2 SMNVEV (reference sequence). V shed 7 bases and J 2 bases; nucleotides not matched to a gene: 10. This CDR3 is 16 amino acids long. The CDR3 nucleotides read TGTGCCAGCACCACAAGAGCGGGAGTAACCTACAATGAGCAGTTCTTC. Amino acids: CASTTRAGVTYNEQFF.

This clone was detected only a few times. The chain couples TRBV6-6 to TRBJ1-1; D is possibly TRBD1 (6 bases). Germline V CDR1 and CDR2: MNHNY, SVGAGI (reference sequence). The V and J ends lost 2 bases and 4 bases respectively, with 11 bases between them. This CDR3 region has 14 residues. CDR3 nucleotides: TGTGCCAGCAGTTACCCCGGGGGCTCCACTGAAGCTTTCTTT. Amino acid sequence: CASSYPGGSTEAFF.

The chain carries TRBV5-1 and TRBJ1-2; TRBD1 aligns across 9 bases. The CDR3 extends over 14 amino acids. J lost 5 bases, V lost 4 bases, and 6 bases had no gene match. CDR1 is SGHRS and CDR2 is YFSETQ in the germline V gene. The CDR3 region has the DNA TGCGCCAGCAGCACGGACAGGGGTAAATATGGCTACACCTTC. Encoded protein: CASSTDRGKYGYTF.

The rearrangement links TRBV10-1 to TRBJ2-7, with D perhaps TRBD1 (5 bases). This CDR3 has 13 residues. CDR1 is WNHNN, CDR2 SYGVQD, per germline (reference sequence). Deletions cut 8 bases from V and 2 bases from J, with 13 bases between. CDR3 in DNA: TGCGCCAGCTGGTACAGGCGAGCCTACGAGCAGTACTTC. Translating it yields CASWYRRAYEQYF.

The chain has TRBV19 and TRBJ2-3, with D perhaps matching TRBD1 (6 bases). This CDR3 spans 15 amino acids. Germline values: CDR1 LNHDA, CDR2 SQIVND (reference sequence). V shed 3 bases and J shed 6 bases, with 16 bases lying between them. The CDR3 region has the DNA TGTGCCAGTAGTATCATTATCCCAACAGGGGATACGCAGTATTTT. This sequence encodes CASSIIIPTGDTQYF.

The chain carries TRBV28 and TRBJ1-3; 8 bases match TRBD1. The CDR3 runs 15 residues. Losses at the gene ends were 7 bases for V and 2 bases for J; bases not matched to a gene: 7. CDR1 MDHEN and CDR2 SYDVKM come from the germline V gene. The DNA for the CDR3 is TGTGCCAGCACCGCGGACAGGGACGCTGGAAACACCATATATTTT. Translation: CASTADRDAGNTIYF.

The chain combines TRBV7-6 with TRBJ2-5, with TRBD2 as a possible D gene (6 bases). V lost 5 bases to trimming and J lost 2 bases, with 21 bases between them. Germline-derived CDR1 and CDR2 are SGHVS and FNYEAQ. This CDR3 region has 17 residues. CDR3 coding DNA: TGTGCCAGCAGCCCCGGGACTCGCCTAGTTTATCAAGAGACCCAGTACTTC. Translated, it gives CASSPGTRLVYQETQYF.

There are a few counts of this clone. It may be a read error: a sequence one base away is much more abundant. The same CDR3 is also encoded by other DNA sequences in this sample. The CDR3 region is CASSSYTDTQYF. CDR3 bases: TGTGCCAGCAGCTCCTACACAGATACGCAGTATTTT. The chain is built from TRBV7-2 and TRBJ2-3; D is ambiguous. The CDR3 loop spans 12 amino acids. Per the germline V gene, CDR1 is SGHTA and CDR2 is FQGNSA. Deletions cut 4 bases from V and 2 bases from J, with 4 bases between.

A few counts support this clone. The CDR3 coding sequence is TGTGCCAGCTCACCACTACCACAGGCTAGGAGCACTGAAGCTTTCTTT. This codes for CASSPLPQARSTEAFF. The rearrangement uses TRBV18 and TRBJ1-1; tentatively, D is TRBD1 (5 bases). V lost 1 base, J lost 4 bases, and 16 bases lay in between. In germline, CDR1 is KGHSH, CDR2 LQKENI. This CDR3 spans 16 amino acids.